A single sample is the source of the 14 T cell receptor beta chains below, sequenced in a study of CD8 T cells in Susac syndrome. A quantity of about 0.45 to 1 ug RNA underwent reverse transcription using random hexamers. In TCRdb, the immunoSEQ multiplex PCR reads were re-called with MiXCR into one record per CDR3 protein. Among 95,000 to 150,000 distinct CDR3 sequences listed, roughly 94% were seen once. Sequenced material: CD8+ T cells from PBMCs. The origin of the receptors is a human donor with Susac syndrome.

The chain carries TRBV27 and TRBJ1-5, with D uncertain. This CDR3 is 12 amino acids long. Germline V gene sequence: CDR1 MNHEY, CDR2 SMNVEV (reference sequence). Trimming took off 6 bases at V and 3 bases at J, with 6 bases between the two ends. CDR3 sequence reads: CASRANNQPQHF. CDR3 coding DNA: TGTGCCAGCAGGGCCAACAATCAGCCCCAGCATTTT.

This clonotype has only one observation. The V gene is TRBV5-4, the J gene TRBJ1-4; TRBD1 matches at 7 bases. The V and J ends lost 5 bases and 6 bases, in that order; junction bases with no gene match: 7. Germline CDR1 is SGHNT and CDR2 is YYREEE (reference sequence). This CDR3 region has 14 residues. CDR3 sequence: CASRATGKDEKLFF. As DNA, the CDR3 is TGTGCCAGCAGAGCGACAGGGAAGGATGAAAAACTGTTTTTT.

This chain uses TRBV30 with TRBJ2-1; 11 bases agree with TRBD1. Germline CDR1 reads GTSNPN; CDR2 reads SVGIG (reference sequence). The CDR3 is 13 residues long. With V trimmed by 5 bases and J by 9 bases, 6 bases remained unmatched. In DNA, the CDR3 is TGTGCCTGGGGGACAGGGGGAACCGGTGAGCAGTTCTTC. Amino acids: CAWGTGGTGEQFF.

The rearrangement joins TRBV24-1 to TRBJ1-5; D not resolved. CDR3 length: 14 amino acids. Trimming pared 5 bases from V and 1 base from J, leaving 8 bases between. Looked up from germline, CDR1 is KGHDR and CDR2 is SFDVKD. The DNA for the CDR3 is TGTGCCACCAGTGGGTCCCAGAGCAATCAGCCCCAGCATTTT. As protein: CATSGSQSNQPQHF.

The V gene is TRBV12-3 or TRBV12-4, the J gene TRBJ2-1; D perhaps matches TRBD2 (5 bases). The CDR3 contains 14 residues. Deletions cut 6 bases from V and 1 base from J, with 10 bases between. In DNA form, the CDR3 reads TGTGCCAGCAGCTTGTCGGGGTCCTACAATGAGCAGTTCTTC. It is translated as CASSLSGSYNEQFF.

V is TRBV4-2 and J is TRBJ2-1, with D hard to call. This CDR3 contains 15 residues. CDR1 LGHNA and CDR2 YNFKEQ come from the germline V gene. V lost 1 base, J lost 4 bases, and 11 bases lay in between. CDR3 nucleotides: TGTGCCAGCAGCCAAGGAATAGGTGTTTACAATGAGCAGTTCTTC. Protein: CASSQGIGVYNEQFF.

CDR3 residues: CASGPLGTSGSPLHF. CDR3 nucleotides: TGTGCTAGTGGCCCCCTAGGGACGTCTGGTTCACCCCTCCACTTT. The rearrangement links TRBV12-5 to TRBJ1-6; a possible D gene is TRBD1 (5 bases). Trimming removed 6 bases from V and 9 bases from J, with 18 bases in between. The CDR3 runs 15 residues. Per germline, CDR1 LGHNT and CDR2 FRNRAP.

This rearrangement joins TRBV9 to TRBJ2-7; the D gene could be TRBD1 or TRBD2 (5 bases each). Germline V CDR1 and CDR2: SGDLS, YYNGEE. The CDR3 is 15 amino acids. V shed 4 bases and J shed 1 base, with 15 bases lying between them. CDR3 DNA: TGTGCCAGCAGCCCGAGGGGTCCCGGATCCTACGAGCAGTACTTC. Its protein product is CASSPRGPGSYEQYF.

The V and J genes are TRBV20-1 and TRBJ2-7; no reliable D call. CDR1 DFQATT and CDR2 SNEGSKA come from the germline V gene (reference sequence). This CDR3 region has 13 residues. V dropped 3 bases and J dropped 3 bases, with 12 bases sitting between them. The DNA of the CDR3 is TGCAGTGCTAGGCCCCCTAGTAGCTACGAGCAGTACTTC. Translating gives CSARPPSSYEQYF.

This clonotype was counted once. The chain links TRBV13 to TRBJ1-4; D unresolved. The CDR3 sequence is 17 residues long. V gave up 5 bases and J gave up 3 bases, with 19 bases separating them. Germline loops: CDR1 PRHDT, CDR2 FYEKMQ (reference sequence). CDR3 nucleotide sequence: TGTGCCAGCAGCGATCAAGGATTGAGAAACCCTAATGAAAAACTGTTTTTT. It yields the protein CASSDQGLRNPNEKLFF. Using reference TRBV13 and TRBJ1-4 for the parts outside the CDR3, the full variable domain is AAGVIQSPRHLIKEKRETATLKCYPIPRHDTVYWYQQGPGQDPQFLISFYEKMQSDKGSIPDRFSAQQFSDYHSELNMSSLELGDSALYFCASSDQGLRNPNEKLFFGSGTQLSVL.

V gene TRBV29-1 combines with J gene TRBJ2-1; D may correspond to TRBD1 or TRBD2 (5 bases each). Trimming cost V 7 bases and J 4 bases, with 17 bases left between them. The CDR3 covers 14 residues. From germline, CDR1 is SQVTM and CDR2 ANQGSEA. CDR3 nucleotide sequence: TGCAGCGCCCGGGGAGAATCAGGGTACAATGAGCAGTTCTTC. It encodes CSARGESGYNEQFF.

The chain employs TRBV27 and TRBJ2-3; 8 nucleotides align to TRBD1. With 3 bases clipped from V and 1 base from J, the junction kept 9 bases outside the gene matches. CDR1 is MNHEY and CDR2 is SMNVEV in the germline V gene (reference sequence). The length of the CDR3 is 17 residues. CDR3 sequence reads: CASSLAQGAGRTDTQYF. CDR3 bases: TGTGCCAGCAGTTTGGCCCAGGGGGCTGGGCGCACAGATACGCAGTATTTT.

This clonotype has only a few counts. The genes are TRBV5-1 and TRBJ2-2, with 7 bases aligning to TRBD2. The trim removed 1 base at V and 4 bases at J, leaving 4 bases unmatched. The CDR3 totals 15 residues. Germline loops: CDR1 SGHRS, CDR2 YFSETQ. The CDR3 loop is CASSLYGGSTGELFF. CDR3 coding DNA: TGCGCCAGCAGCTTGTACGGGGGGAGCACCGGGGAGCTGTTTTTT.

This chain uses TRBV6-5 with TRBJ1-4, with 9 nucleotides matching TRBD1. Germline loops: CDR1 MNHEY, CDR2 SVGAGI. The CDR3 contains 15 residues. J lost 12 bases, V lost 0 bases, and 8 bases had no gene match. The CDR3 sequence: CASSYSTGGSRELFF. As DNA, the CDR3 is TGTGCCAGCAGTTACTCGACAGGGGGATCGAGGGAACTGTTTTTT.